A selection of T cell receptor beta chains follows, all from one sample in a study of a mutant IDH1 vaccine in newly diagnosed glioma. Clones were read by immunoSEQ multiplex PCR, and TCRdb kept only the in-frame ones, dropping some. Here the sample spans fewer than 50,000 clones, 60% to 80% being singletons. Material: PBMCs, obtained from a glioma patient treated with radiotherapy, temozolomide or both. These receptors were obtained from a man aged 40-49 years with glioma. Some clones in this sample may be carry-over from other donors' samples. Both conserved end residues are part of each CDR3. The D gene is left open where the match is weak. Size is omitted from some rows. Given values are once, few, many or a class for expanded clones.

D | J | size | V | DNA | CDR3
. | TRBJ1-1 | once | TRBV4-1 | TGCGCCAGCAGCCAATCAGGGCCGAGCACTGAAGCTTTCTTT | CASSQSGPSTEAFF
. | TRBJ1-2 | . | TRBV14 | TGTGCCAGCAGCGCCGCGGACAGAAACTATGGCTACACCTTC | CASSAADRNYGYTF
. | TRBJ1-2 | . | TRBV30 | TGTGCCCAGGACATCTACTATGGCTACACCTTC | CAQDIYYGYTF
. | TRBJ1-1 | few | TRBV11-2 | TGTGCCAGCAGCTTAGTTGGGGGTTTCAGGACTGAAGCTTTCTTT | CASSLVGGFRTEAFF
TRBD1 | TRBJ2-7 | . | TRBV5-1 | TGCGCCAGCAAGACAGGGAGTGGGTCCTACGAGCAGTACTTC | CASKTGSGSYEQYF
TRBD2 | TRBJ2-7 | . | TRBV27 | TGTGCCAGCACCCCGACGGGGGGAAGCTACGAGCAGTACTTC | CASTPTGGSYEQYF
TRBD1 | TRBJ1-1 | . | TRBV9 | TGTGCCAGCAGCGTAGGAACCGGGACAGTAGCTGAAGCTTTCTTT | CASSVGTGTVAEAFF
. | TRBJ1-4 | . | TRBV7-8 | TGTGCCAGCAGCTTCTCTCCAGGGATTGAAAAACTGTTTTTT | CASSFSPGIEKLFF
. | TRBJ1-1 | . | TRBV7-3 | TGTGCCAGCAGCTCCGTCAGGGTGGGGGCAGGGACTGAAGCTTTCTTT | CASSSVRVGAGTEAFF
. | TRBJ2-2 | . | TRBV10-1 | TGCGCCAGCAGTCGAGGGAACACCGGGGAGCTGTTTTTT | CASSRGNTGELFF
. | TRBJ2-1 | . | TRBV11-2 | TGTGCCAGCAGCTTAGGGCTAATCAATGAGCAGTTCTTC | CASSLGLINEQFF
. | TRBJ1-1 | . | TRBV9 | TGTGCCAGCAGCGCGGGACACAGGGAGCTCTCTGAAGCTTTCTTT | CASSAGHRELSEAFF
. | TRBJ2-3 | . | TRBV5-1 | TGCGCCAGCAGCTTGGCACAGGGAGATACGCAGTATTTT | CASSLAQGDTQYF
. | TRBJ1-2 | once | TRBV5-1 | TGCGCCAGCAGCTTGAGTGGGGCCTCTAACTATGGCTACACCTTC | CASSLSGASNYGYTF
. | TRBJ1-1 | . | TRBV5-6 | TGTGCCAGCAGCTTCGGCGGGATCCCGAACACTGAAGCTTTCTTT | CASSFGGIPNTEAFF
TRBD1 | TRBJ2-7 | . | TRBV7-9 | TGTGCCAGCAGCTTAGCCTCCGGACAGGCGACCTACGAGCAGTACTTC | CASSLASGQATYEQYF
TRBD1 | TRBJ1-1 | . | TRBV18 | TGTGCCAGCTCACCACGGACAGGGGGCGTGACCGAAGCTTTCTTT | CASSPRTGGVTEAFF
. | TRBJ2-1 | . | TRBV6-5 | TGTGCCAGCAGTTACTCGAGCAGGGTCCCCTACAATGAGCAGTTCTTC | CASSYSSRVPYNEQFF
TRBD2 | TRBJ2-1 | . | TRBV5-4 | TGTGCCAGCAGCTCCGGGACTAGCGGGGAGATCAATGAGCAGTTCTTC | CASSSGTSGEINEQFF
TRBD1 | TRBJ2-5 | . | TRBV18 | TGTGCCAGCTCACTAGGGACAGGGCCCCATGAGACCCAGTACTTC | CASSLGTGPHETQYF
. | TRBJ1-1 | . | TRBV5-6 | TGTGCCAGCAACAGGGTTTGGGGGACTGAAGCTTTCTTT | CASNRVWGTEAFF
. | TRBJ2-6 | . | TRBV11-2 | TGTGCCAGCAGCCCCAGGGCCAACGTCCTGACTTTC | CASSPRANVLTF
. | TRBJ2-5 | . | TRBV25-1 | TGTGCCAGCAGGGCCCAAAAAGAGACCCAGTACTTC | CASRAQKETQYF
. | TRBJ1-2 | . | TRBV5-1 | TGCGCCAGCAGCTTGGAGTCAGGGCTTTACTACACCTTC | CASSLESGLYYTF
. | TRBJ2-2 | . | TRBV5-1 | TGCGCCAGCAGCCCATCCATAGACACCGGGGAGCTGTTTTTT | CASSPSIDTGELFF
. | TRBJ1-2 | . | TRBV5-5 | TGTGCCAGCAGCTTGTGGCAGGGACCATTCTATGGCTACACCTTC | CASSLWQGPFYGYTF
TRBD1 | TRBJ2-7 | once | TRBV16 | TGTGCCAGCAGCCCTCCCCGGGACAGGGGGCGCGAGCAGTACTTC | CASSPPRDRGREQYF
TRBD1 | TRBJ2-7 | . | TRBV27 | TGTGCCAGCAGTACCCCGGGACAGGGGTACGAGCAGTACTTC | CASSTPGQGYEQYF
. | TRBJ1-1 | . | TRBV5-1 | TGCGCCAGCAGCTTGGTGGCGCGGAACACTGAAGCTTTCTTT | CASSLVARNTEAFF
TRBD2 | TRBJ2-7 | . | TRBV10-3 | TGTGCCATCAGGGGGTCGCTAGCGGCCTACGAGCAGTACTTC | CAIRGSLAAYEQYF
. | TRBJ2-7 | few | TRBV30 | TGTGCCTGGAATCGCGGGGGCGCCCAGCAGTACTTC | CAWNRGGAQQYF
. | TRBJ1-1 | . | TRBV2 | TGTGCCAGCAGTGAACCGGGACATAACAAAATGAACACTGAAGCTTTCTTT | CASSEPGHNKMNTEAFF
TRBD2 | TRBJ2-3 | . | TRBV5-4 | TGTGCCAGCAGCGCCAGCGGGGGGGCCTTAGATACGCAGTATTTT | CASSASGGALDTQYF
. | TRBJ2-1 | . | TRBV10-3 | TGTGCCATCAGCCCTCTCGGGGGTTGGCGGAAGCGTAATGAGCAGTTCTTC | CAISPLGGWRKRNEQFF
. | TRBJ2-5 | . | TRBV19 | TGTGCCAGTAGTATAAGAGAGGCCATCCCGAAAGAGACCCAGTACTTC | CASSIREAIPKETQYF
. | TRBJ2-1 | . | TRBV4-2 | TGTGCCAGCAGCCAAGGCACAGGGCGCCGAAGCCATGAGCAGTTCTTC | CASSQGTGRRSHEQFF
. | TRBJ2-7 | . | TRBV7-8 | TGTGCCAGCAGCTTAGGGCAAATCCAGGGTCGGGACTACGAGCAGTACTTC | CASSLGQIQGRDYEQYF
. | TRBJ2-7 | once | TRBV7-9 | TGTGCCAGCAGCCAAGGAGGAAACGGGGACGAGCAGTACTTC | CASSQGGNGDEQYF
. | TRBJ1-1 | . | TRBV18 | TGTGCCAGCTCACCAATAGTACCGCCGGGAACTGAAGCTTTCTTT | CASSPIVPPGTEAFF
. | TRBJ1-5 | . | TRBV15 | TGTGCCACCAGCAGAGGACAAAACCATCAGCCCCAGCATTTT | CATSRGQNHQPQHF
. | TRBJ1-4 | few | TRBV4-1 | TGCGCCAGCAGCCAGGGGGGGAATGAAAAACTGTTTTTT | CASSQGGNEKLFF
TRBD1 | TRBJ1-2 | . | TRBV27 | TGTGCCAGCAGTTTTAGGGGACAGAATAACTATGGCTACACCTTC | CASSFRGQNNYGYTF
TRBD1 | TRBJ1-5 | . | TRBV6-5 | TGTGCCAGCAGTTACTCGGTGACAGGGGGAATCATGTCCCAGCATTTT | CASSYSVTGGIMSQHF
. | TRBJ2-2 | . | TRBV5-4 | TGTGCCAGCAGCTTCGGTGGAGGGGGGGCCTACACCGGGGAGCTGTTTTTT | CASSFGGGGAYTGELFF
. | TRBJ2-3 | . | TRBV7-9 | TGTGCCAGCAGCTTAATCACAAGTGCGGATACGCAGTATTTT | CASSLITSADTQYF